This TCR beta chain was profiled in a study of Ad26.COV2.S vaccination and SARS-CoV-2 variants. Study summary: COV1001, an Ad26.COV2.S trial, supplied this vaccine-arm donor. Into the muscle, Ad26.COV2.S was dosed once or twice, 56 days apart. Whole-study findings and limits: Spike-specific TCR breadth in vaccine recipients exceeded that seen in placebo recipients.

Profiled with immunoSEQ multiplex PCR; TCRdb holds only in-frame clones, not every one. The sample has around 300,000 clones, roughly 89% seen once. Treatment denoted: 19 received Ad26.COV2.S at low or high dose, single or two shots; a few received placebo; per-sample allocation not given. Sampling was done on day 63 after the first vaccine or placebo injection. Regarding this clone: Its target is not known.

Source: peripheral blood, taken in a trial of Ad26.COV2.S vaccine versus placebo. The clonotype comes from a person aged 18-65 years who received the Ad26.COV2.S COVID-19 vaccine or a placebo.

In nucleotides, the CDR3 is TGTGCCAGCAGCCAAGATACGGCTAGCGGGACCGAGCAGTTCTTC. It yields the protein CASSQDTASGTEQFF. This sequence joins TRBV3-1 (or the pseudogene TRBV3-2) and TRBJ2-1; 9 bases align to TRBD2. The CDR3 covers 15 residues. Looked up from germline, CDR1 is LGHDT and CDR2 is YNNKEL (reference sequence). V shed 0 bases and J 10 bases; nucleotides not matched to a gene: 7.